The TCR beta chain under discussion was sequenced for a study of early T cells in non-severe SARS-CoV-2 infection. Study at large: Bulk RNA isolated from unsorted whole blood underwent sequencing; chains were not paired.

Unique molecular identifiers were affixed to single, distinct cDNA molecules. TCRdb independently ran MiXCR on the 5' RACE reads; one entry per CDR3 protein. This table holds tens of thousands of distinct CDR3 sequences, more than 9% found once. From germline, CDR1 is LGHDT and CDR2 YNNKEL (reference sequence). V shed 3 bases and J 7 bases; nucleotides not matched to a gene: 3. This CDR3 is 15 amino acids long. A few counts support this clonotype. The receptor comes from an adult who was a healthcare worker with PCR-confirmed SARS-CoV-2 infection or an uninfected control (not recorded which). The chain is built from TRBV3-1 and TRBJ2-2; 12 bases match TRBD2. The specimen was whole blood. This CDR3 reads CASSHWTSGNGELFF. The CDR3 nucleotides read TGTGCCAGCAGCCATTGGACTAGCGGGAACGGGGAGCTGTTTTTT.